This TCR beta chain was sequenced for a study of T cell repertoires in cytomegalovirus infection. Looking at the study overall: CMV infection plus the matching HLA type was flagged by public TCR beta signatures. Findings of the study overall: The study identified carriers of CMV plus the relevant HLA from cumulative public TCR beta family frequency. HLA-C-restricted CMV-specific TCR beta clonotypes prevailed in the ex vivo response.

From germline, CDR1 is SQVTM and CDR2 ANQGSEA. CDR3 length: 14 residues. Trimming took off 4 bases at V and 1 base at J, with 11 bases between the two ends. Each CDR3 protein gets one entry after TCRdb re-called the reads with MiXCR. The sample has 490,000 or so distinct CDR3 sequences, over 9% seen once. Turning to this clonotype: Its antigen is as yet unknown.

The sequencing sample was made of PBMCs. This chain links TRBV29-1 with TRBJ2-1; D is undetermined. The TCR originated in a human donor in good health (CMV status not recorded). Some clones in this sample may be carry-over from other donors' samples. The CDR3 sequence: CSVGRLRSYNEQFF. CDR3 DNA sequence: TGCAGCGTTGGTAGATTGCGATCCTACAATGAGCAGTTCTTC.